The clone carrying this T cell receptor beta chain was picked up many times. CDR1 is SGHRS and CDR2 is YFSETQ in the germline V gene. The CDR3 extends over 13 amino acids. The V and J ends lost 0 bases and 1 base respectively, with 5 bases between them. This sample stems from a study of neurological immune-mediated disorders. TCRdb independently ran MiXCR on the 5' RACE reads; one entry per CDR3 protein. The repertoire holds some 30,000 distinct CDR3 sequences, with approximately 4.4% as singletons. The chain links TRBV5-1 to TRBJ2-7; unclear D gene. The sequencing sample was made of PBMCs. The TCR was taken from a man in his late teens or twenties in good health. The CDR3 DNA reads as TGCGCCAGCAGCTTGGACGGGTCCTACGAGCAGTACTTC. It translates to CASSLDGSYEQYF.